This TCR beta chain emerged from a study of blood T cell repertoires in COVID-19. The data were produced by immunoSEQ multiplex PCR, yet TCRdb's version contains in-frame clones alone and is incomplete. The data hold roughly 120,000 clones, with about four fifths observed a single time. What was sequenced was peripheral blood. This TCR derives from an elderly woman with acute or convalescent COVID-19.

The CDR3 coding sequence is TGTGCCAGCAGTTTACAGGGGGCGGATGAAAAACTGTTTTTT. Its translation: CASSLQGADEKLFF. V and J are TRBV2 and TRBJ1-4; 9 nucleotides agree with TRBD1. J was trimmed by 6 bases and V by 5 bases; bases with no gene match: 4. Germline V gene lookup returns CDR1 SNHLY and CDR2 FYNNEI. This CDR3 is 14 amino acids long.